The 7 T cell receptor beta chains presented below share a single source sample, sequenced in a study of identical twins. TCRdb redid the calling of the 5' RACE reads with MiXCR, one entry per CDR3 protein. The table has around 240,000 distinct CDR3 sequences, under 12% seen once. Sequencing used memory T cells sorted from blood. The receptors come from a man in his fifties or sixties in good health.

This clonotype showed up many times. The chain employs TRBV11-2 and TRBJ2-5; TRBD1 matches at 7 bases. The CDR3 is made up of 14 amino acids. Germline CDR1 and CDR2: SGHAT and FQNNGV. V shed 5 bases and J 8 bases; nucleotides not matched to a gene: 11. This CDR3 is CASSTSGGFGTQYF. The CDR3 bases are TGTGCCAGCAGCACCTCAGGGGGTTTTGGAACCCAGTACTTC.

This clonotype has ten or more counts. The chain combines TRBV7-8 with TRBJ2-3, with D tentatively TRBD1 or TRBD2 (6 bases each). In germline, CDR1 is SGHVS, CDR2 FQNEAQ. The CDR3 spans 15 residues. V was shortened by 1 base and J by 6 bases, with 14 bases between the two germline ends. The CDR3 DNA reads TGTGCCAGCAGCTTAGAGGGGGGCGGACGGGATACGCAGTATTTT. Its protein product is CASSLEGGGRDTQYF.

This clonotype was counted many times. The chain couples TRBV6-5 to TRBJ2-3; D not resolved. V lost 2 bases, J lost 4 bases, and 10 bases lay in between. This CDR3 is 14 amino acids long. The germline CDR1 and CDR2 sequences are MNHEY and SVGAGI. The CDR3 DNA reads TGTGCCAGCAGTTACCGACGAACCTCAGATACGCAGTATTTT. This translates into CASSYRRTSDTQYF.

The CDR3 coding sequence is TGCAGTGCTAGAAGCGGGACAGTCACAGATACGCAGTATTTT. Translating it yields CSARSGTVTDTQYF. The chain joins TRBV20-1 to TRBJ2-3; the D gene could be TRBD1 or TRBD2 (7 bases each). V lost 2 bases and J 2 bases, leaving 11 bases between the germline ends. CDR1 is DFQATT, CDR2 SNEGSKA, per germline (reference sequence). The CDR3 contains 14 residues.

This clonotype has a handful of counts. The V gene is TRBV11-2, the J gene TRBJ2-6; D unclear. Germline lookup yields CDR1 SGHAT and CDR2 FQNNGV. Trimming removed 1 base from V and 0 bases from J, with 7 bases in between. The CDR3 is 16 amino acids. CDR3 region: CASSLVGNSGANVLTF. CDR3 nucleotide sequence: TGTGCCAGCAGCTTAGTTGGGAACTCTGGGGCCAACGTCCTGACTTTC.

This clonotype was seen at least ten times. The J gene is TRBJ2-2, the V gene TRBV3-1; TRBD2 matches 9 bases. Germline CDR1 and CDR2: LGHDT and YNNKEL (reference sequence). The CDR3 runs to 15 residues. Trimming cost V 4 bases and J 4 bases; bases outside gene matches: 4. The CDR3 DNA is TGTGCCAGCAGCCTTGCGGGGGGGCCCACCGGGGAGCTGTTTTTT. Translated, it gives CASSLAGGPTGELFF.

This clonotype has at least ten counts. The gene calls are TRBV27 and TRBJ1-1; 7 positions agree with TRBD1. The J segment lost 5 bases and the V segment lost 8 bases, leaving 11 bases of the junction unmatched. Germline V CDR1 and CDR2: MNHEY, SMNVEV (reference sequence). CDR3 length: 14 amino acids. The CDR3 spells CASWTGLRGTEAFF. The CDR3 region has the DNA TGTGCCAGCTGGACAGGCCTGAGAGGGACTGAAGCTTTCTTT.